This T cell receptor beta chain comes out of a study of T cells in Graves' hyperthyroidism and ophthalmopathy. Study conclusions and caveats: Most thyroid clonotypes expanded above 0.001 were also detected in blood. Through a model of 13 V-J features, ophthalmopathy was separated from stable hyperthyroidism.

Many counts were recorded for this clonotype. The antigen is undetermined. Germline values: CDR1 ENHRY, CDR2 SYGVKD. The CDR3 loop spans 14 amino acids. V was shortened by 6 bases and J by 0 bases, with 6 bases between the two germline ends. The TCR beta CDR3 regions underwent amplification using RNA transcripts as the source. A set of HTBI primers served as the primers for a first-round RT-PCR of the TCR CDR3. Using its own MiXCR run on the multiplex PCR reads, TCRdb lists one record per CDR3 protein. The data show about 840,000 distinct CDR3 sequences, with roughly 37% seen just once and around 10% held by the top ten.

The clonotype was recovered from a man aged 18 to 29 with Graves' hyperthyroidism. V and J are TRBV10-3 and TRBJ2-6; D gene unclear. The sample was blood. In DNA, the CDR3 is TGTGCCATCAGGGCAGTCTCTGGGGCCAACGTCCTGACTTTC. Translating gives CAIRAVSGANVLTF.